Shown below are 18 T cell receptor beta chains from a single sample sequenced in a study of shared clonotypes between healthy human individuals. Assay used: immunoSEQ multiplex PCR; TCRdb lists only in-frame clones, some missing. The sample lists millions of clones; about 95% were seen once. The specimen sequenced was naive CD4+ T cells sorted from blood. Described subset: CD45RA+ positively selected. These receptors originate from a man between 18 and 35 years old in good health.

Points on this clone: Different DNA sequences within this sample yield the same CDR3. The chain joins TRBV19 to TRBJ1-5; D unclear. There are 12 residues in the CDR3. CDR1 is LNHDA, CDR2 SQIVND, per germline (reference sequence). V was cut by 1 base and J by 4 bases, with 2 bases left in between. CDR3 sequence: CASSIGNQPQHF. The CDR3 DNA reads TGTGCCAGTAGTATAGGAAATCAGCCCCAGCATTTT.

For the CDR3, the DNA is TGTGCCATCAGTGAGCGGGAGACAGATACGCAGTATTTT. Amino acids: CAISERETDTQYF. The J gene is TRBJ2-3, the V gene TRBV10-3, with a tentative D call TRBD2 (6 bases). This CDR3 has 13 residues. Germline CDR1 and CDR2: ENHRY and SYGVKD. Trimming removed 2 bases from V and 3 bases from J, with 6 bases in between.

V and J are TRBV2 and TRBJ2-5; perhaps D is TRBD1 or TRBD2 (5 bases each). Germline V gene lookup returns CDR1 SNHLY and CDR2 FYNNEI. The germline V and J ends were trimmed by 8 bases and 4 bases, with 11 bases remaining between them. The CDR3 has 12 amino acids. The CDR3 region is CASGTAGETQYF. The CDR3 DNA sequence: TGTGCCAGCGGGACGGCGGGAGAGACCCAGTACTTC.

The chain has TRBV6-1 and TRBJ1-5; possible D gene TRBD1, 5 bases. Germline V CDR1 and CDR2: MNHNS, SASEGT. V shed 3 bases and J shed 6 bases, with 9 bases lying between them. CDR3 length: 13 residues. The CDR3 loop reads CASSDGGVQPQHF. The DNA for the CDR3 is TGTGCCAGCAGTGATGGAGGGGTTCAGCCCCAGCATTTT.

Worth noting for this clone: This clone may be a read error of a much larger clone one base away. Distinct nucleotide sequences in the sample also encode this CDR3. The V gene is TRBV5-1, the J gene TRBJ2-7; D unresolved. The CDR3 length is 11 residues. The germline V gene has CDR1 SGHRS and CDR2 YFSETQ. Trimming cost V 3 bases and J 3 bases, with 4 bases left between them. CDR3 sequence: CASSSGYEQYF. CDR3 bases: TGCGCCAGCAGCTCGGGCTACGAGCAGTACTTC.

This chain links TRBV6-1 with TRBJ1-2; D might be TRBD1 (6 bases). The germline V and J ends were trimmed by 2 bases and 4 bases, with 17 bases remaining between them. In germline, CDR1 is MNHNS, CDR2 SASEGT. This CDR3 comprises 16 residues. The CDR3 sequence: CASSETNLGQLYGYTF. CDR3 sequence (DNA): TGTGCCAGCAGTGAAACTAATCTAGGACAGCTCTATGGCTACACCTTC.

CDR3 amino acids: CASSINQEYGYTF. DNA of the CDR3: TGCGCCAGCAGCATTAACCAGGAGTATGGCTACACCTTC. The chain has TRBV5-1 and TRBJ1-2, with unresolved D. The germline V gene has CDR1 SGHRS and CDR2 YFSETQ. This CDR3 region has 13 residues. V lost 4 bases to trimming and J lost 5 bases, with 12 bases between them. The variable domain in full, with the rest retrieved from reference TRBV5-1 and TRBJ1-2, is KAGVTQTPRYLIKTRGQQVTLSCSPISGHRSVSWYQQTPGQGLQFLFEYFSETQRNKGNFPGRFSGRQFSNSRSEMNVSTLELGDSALYLCASSINQEYGYTFGSGTRLTVV.

The rearrangement joins TRBV7-2 to TRBJ1-2, with D uncertain. V was cut by 0 bases and J by 4 bases, with 9 bases left in between. This CDR3 region has 14 residues. The germline V gene encodes CDR1 SGHTA and CDR2 FQGNSA. CDR3 in DNA: TGTGCCAGCAGCTTAGCGCAGGCCCTCTATGGCTACACCTTC. Translated: CASSLAQALYGYTF.

This sequence joins TRBV29-1 and TRBJ1-4; D is unresolved. Looked up from germline, CDR1 is SQVTM and CDR2 is ANQGSEA. The CDR3 has 14 amino acids. The ends were cut back, 7 bases at V and 0 bases at J, with 12 bases in the middle. The CDR3 DNA reads as TGCAGCGCCTTCGCCGGTGCAACTAATGAAAAACTGTTTTTT. It encodes CSAFAGATNEKLFF.

This chain joins TRBV5-6 and TRBJ1-3, with 10 bases matching TRBD1. The CDR3 has 15 amino acids. V lost 4 bases and J lost 6; bases outside the gene matches: 7. Germline-derived CDR1 and CDR2 are SGHDT and YYEEEE. CDR3 loop: CASSQRQGAENTIYF. CDR3 bases: TGTGCCAGCAGCCAAAGACAGGGGGCCGAAAACACCATATATTTT.

This chain connects TRBV11-2 to TRBJ2-7; no clear D. The germline V and J ends were trimmed by 8 bases and 2 bases, with 10 bases remaining between them. The CDR3 contains 12 residues. Germline assignment: CDR1 SGHAT and CDR2 FQNNGV. Here the CDR3 reads CASANGPYEQYF. The CDR3 bases are TGTGCCAGCGCCAACGGGCCCTACGAGCAGTACTTC.

V and J are TRBV7-6 and TRBJ2-5, with 11 positions matching TRBD2. The CDR3 runs 16 residues. V dropped 3 bases and J dropped 1; count of bases not matched to a gene: 4. The V gene's germline CDR1 is SGHVS and CDR2 FNYEAQ. The CDR3 sequence is CASSFRLAGSQETQYF. DNA for the CDR3: TGTGCCAGCAGCTTCCGACTAGCGGGAAGCCAAGAGACCCAGTACTTC.

The chain recombines TRBV4-3 with TRBJ1-5; D might be TRBD1 (5 bases). The germline V and J ends were trimmed by 3 bases and 0 bases, with 12 bases remaining between them. Germline V gives CDR1 LGHNA, CDR2 YSLEER. CDR3 length: 16 amino acids. CDR3 residues: CASSQGRGNSNQPQHF. The CDR3 DNA reads TGCGCCAGCAGCCAGGGGCGAGGTAATAGCAATCAGCCCCAGCATTTT.

This chain connects TRBV4-1 to TRBJ1-4; no clear D gene. Germline lookup yields CDR1 MGHRA and CDR2 YSYEKL. With 4 bases removed from V and 8 bases from J, the gap between germline ends came to 23 bases. The CDR3 sequence is 17 residues long. The CDR3 DNA reads as TGCGCCAGCAGCCCCGGGCCGCAAAAAGGGCAGAAGGAAAAACTGTTTTTT. It is translated as CASSPGPQKGQKEKLFF.

This sequence joins TRBV6-5 and TRBJ2-7; TRBD2 agrees at 12 bases. The junction had 4 bases not matched to a gene; V was cut back by 8 bases and J by 2 bases. Germline CDR1 reads MNHEY; CDR2 reads SVGAGI. The CDR3 covers 14 residues. DNA for the CDR3: TGTGCCAGCCGTCTAGCGGGAGGGACCTACGAGCAGTACTTC. It yields the protein CASRLAGGTYEQYF.

This clone was seen at least ten times. Other nucleotide sequences from this sample produce the same CDR3. The V call is TRBV27, the J call TRBJ1-1; D call uncertain. Between the trimmed V and J ends, which lost 0 bases and 0 bases, there was a span of 2 bases. The germline gives CDR1 MNHEY, CDR2 SMNVEV (reference sequence). The CDR3 is made up of 13 amino acids. CDR3 region: CASSLSVNTEAFF. In DNA form, the CDR3 reads TGTGCCAGCAGTTTATCGGTGAACACTGAAGCTTTCTTT.

As regards this clone: The same CDR3 arises from other DNA sequences in this sample as well. The chain recombines TRBV5-6 with TRBJ2-5; D remains unclear. Trimming pared 0 bases from V and 2 bases from J, leaving 5 bases between. The CDR3 totals 13 residues. Germline V gene lookup returns CDR1 SGHDT and CDR2 YYEEEE. This CDR3 reads CASSLGAQETQYF. Written as DNA, the CDR3 is TGTGCCAGCAGCTTGGGCGCTCAAGAGACCCAGTACTTC.

CDR3 residues: CASSLAGTPYNEQFF. CDR3 in DNA: TGCGCCAGCAGCTTGGCCGGGACACCCTACAATGAGCAGTTCTTC. This chain uses TRBV5-1 with TRBJ2-1; D may be TRBD1 (6 bases). V lost 0 bases, J lost 2 bases, and 9 bases lay in between. Germline CDR1 and CDR2: SGHRS and YFSETQ. The CDR3 is 15 amino acids.